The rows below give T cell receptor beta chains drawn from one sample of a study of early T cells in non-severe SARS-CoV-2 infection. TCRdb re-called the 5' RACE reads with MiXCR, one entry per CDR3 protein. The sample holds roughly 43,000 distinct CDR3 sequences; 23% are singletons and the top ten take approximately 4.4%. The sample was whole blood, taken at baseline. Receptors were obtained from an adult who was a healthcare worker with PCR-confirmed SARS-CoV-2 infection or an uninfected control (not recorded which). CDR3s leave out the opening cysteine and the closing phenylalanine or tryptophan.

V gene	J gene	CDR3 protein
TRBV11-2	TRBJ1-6	ASSSSRDRANSPLH
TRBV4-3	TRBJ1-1	ASSQIGTGPEAF
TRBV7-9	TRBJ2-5	ASSSGTAVGTQY
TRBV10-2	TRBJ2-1	AALTGQGYNEQF
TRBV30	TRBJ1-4	AWSVPGQVGEKLF
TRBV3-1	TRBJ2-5	ASGTSGGQETQY
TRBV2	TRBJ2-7	ASSVPGQGVYEQY
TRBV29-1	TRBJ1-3	SVTGSEFSGNTIY
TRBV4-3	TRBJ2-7	ASSQDSGGGFEQY
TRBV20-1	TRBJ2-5	SARDGDGLAETQY
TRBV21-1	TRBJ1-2	ASSSKGGRPYGYT
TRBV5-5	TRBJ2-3	ASSWTGQDTQY
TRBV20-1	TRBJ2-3	SATSTSGGAGTDTQY
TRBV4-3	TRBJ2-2	ASSQDAGGFTGELF
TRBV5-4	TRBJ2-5	ASSSGTAQETQY
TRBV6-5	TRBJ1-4	ASRFGTKLF
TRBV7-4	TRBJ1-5	ASSEAGPSDQPQH
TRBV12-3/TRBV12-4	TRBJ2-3	ASSFYGAGGDTQY
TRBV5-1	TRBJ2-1	ASSNTPIGREQF
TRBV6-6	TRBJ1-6	ASSYSVGDRSSYNSPLH
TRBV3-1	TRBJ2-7	ASSQGQGPSEQY
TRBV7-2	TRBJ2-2	ASSPGTNTGELF
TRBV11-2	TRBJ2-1	ASSLGANNEQF
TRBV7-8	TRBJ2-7	ASSPHRASEQY
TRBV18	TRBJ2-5	ASSPLRTETQY
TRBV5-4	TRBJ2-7	ASSLNPGESEQY
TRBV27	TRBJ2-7	ASSFTGGSYEQY
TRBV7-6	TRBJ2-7	ASSLESSGYEQY
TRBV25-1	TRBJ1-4	ASQQGSEKLF
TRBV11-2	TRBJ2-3	ASSWAGSSTDTQY
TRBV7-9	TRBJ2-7	ASSPHQGETHEQY
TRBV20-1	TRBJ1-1	SAMGPRNTEAF
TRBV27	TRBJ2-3	ASSSGLGGTDTQY
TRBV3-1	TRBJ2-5	ASSQVAGREETQY
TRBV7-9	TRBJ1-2	ASSSTGPDGYT
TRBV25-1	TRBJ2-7	ASSESGRGYEQY
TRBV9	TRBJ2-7	ASSVDFWGYEQY
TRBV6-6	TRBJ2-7	ASSYSAGQGDEQY
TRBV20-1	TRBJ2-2	SARPEGRTGELF